These 19 T cell receptor beta chains originate from one sample sequenced in a study of cytomegalovirus exposure and HLA in healthy donors. The PCR contained 60 Vbeta and 13 Jbeta primers. Measured with immunoSEQ multiplex PCR; TCRdb has only the in-frame clones, and not every one. The sample totals some 130,000 clones. Sequencing input: PBMCs. Receptor source: a woman aged 35 to 49 in good health and CMV-seronegative.

The chain combines TRBV27 with TRBJ1-2; D is possibly TRBD1 (6 bases). Germline-derived CDR1 and CDR2 are MNHEY and SMNVEV (reference sequence). This CDR3 has 15 residues. The germline V and J ends were trimmed by 0 bases and 8 bases, with 16 bases remaining between them. In nucleotides, the CDR3 is TGTGCCAGCAGTTTATCCTGGCAGGGGCTGGGCGGCTACACCTTC. It specifies CASSLSWQGLGGYTF.

V and J are TRBV7-2 and TRBJ1-2; D not resolved. CDR1 is SGHTA, CDR2 FQGNSA, per germline. CDR3 length equals 12 residues. Trimming stripped 1 base from V and 5 bases from J, with 5 bases between. CDR3 protein: CASSLVDYGYTF. CDR3 bases: TGTGCCAGCAGCTTAGTAGATTATGGCTACACCTTC.

V usage is TRBV5-8 and J usage is TRBJ1-6, with TRBD1 identical over 11 bases. The CDR3 has 14 amino acids. With 7 bases clipped from V and 10 bases from J, the junction kept 7 bases outside the gene matches. Germline values: CDR1 SGHTS, CDR2 YDEGEE. The CDR3 is CASQSGTGGSPLHF. The CDR3 DNA sequence: TGTGCCAGCCAATCCGGGACAGGGGGATCACCCCTCCACTTT.

This sequence joins TRBV11-2 and TRBJ1-2, with 9 bases lining up with TRBD1. The trim removed 5 bases at V and 5 bases at J, leaving 12 bases unmatched. Germline V CDR1 and CDR2: SGHAT, FQNNGV. The CDR3 runs 16 residues. The chain's CDR3 is CASSPGQGPGWYGYTF. The CDR3 DNA reads as TGTGCCAGCAGCCCCGGACAGGGGCCGGGTTGGTATGGCTACACCTTC.

The rearrangement joins TRBV10-3 to TRBJ1-1, with D possibly TRBD1 on 5 matching bases. CDR3 length equals 14 residues. Germline loops: CDR1 ENHRY, CDR2 SYGVKD. Between the trimmed V and J ends, which lost 6 bases and 3 bases, there was a span of 14 bases. This chain's CDR3 is CAIRLQTGDTEAFF. CDR3 DNA sequence: TGTGCCATCAGACTTCAAACAGGAGACACTGAAGCTTTCTTT.

V usage is TRBV11-3 and J usage is TRBJ1-1; D uncertain. V shed 6 bases and J shed 4 bases, with 6 bases lying between them. This CDR3 contains 11 residues. The V gene's germline CDR1 is SGHNT and CDR2 YENEEA. The chain's CDR3 is CASSRGTEAFF. CDR3 DNA sequence: TGTGCCAGCAGTAGAGGCACTGAAGCTTTCTTT.

This sequence joins TRBV7-3 and TRBJ2-1; 9 bases agree with TRBD2. Per germline, CDR1 SGHTA and CDR2 FQGTGA. The CDR3 covers 16 residues. V was clipped by 1 base and J by 7 bases; unmatched bases: 8. CDR3 nucleotide sequence: TGTGCCAGCAGCTTAAACCCAGCGGGGGGCCCGAATGAGCAGTTCTTC. Translating gives CASSLNPAGGPNEQFF.

V usage is TRBV7-2 and J usage is TRBJ1-2; TRBD1 agrees at 8 bases. Losses at the gene ends were 3 bases for V and 1 base for J; bases not matched to a gene: 4. The CDR3 runs to 15 residues. Germline loops: CDR1 SGHTA, CDR2 FQGNSA. The CDR3 loop is CASSFAGTGNYGYTF. The CDR3 DNA is TGTGCCAGCAGCTTTGCCGGGACAGGTAACTATGGCTACACCTTC.

V usage is TRBV7-9 and J usage is TRBJ1-2; 11 bases line up with TRBD1. Germline CDR1 and CDR2: SEHNR and FQNEAQ (reference sequence). The CDR3 spans 17 residues. The V gene end was trimmed by 5 bases and the J gene end by 1 base; junction bases not matched to a gene: 9. CDR3 coding DNA: TGTGCCAGCAGCCCCGGGACAGGGGGACTTGGTAACTATGGCTACACCTTC. This sequence encodes CASSPGTGGLGNYGYTF.

The chain is built from TRBV10-3 and TRBJ2-7, with D perhaps matching TRBD1 (6 bases). CDR3 size: 15 residues. Trimming left V 0 bases short and J 6 bases short, with 15 bases between. Germline CDR1 ENHRY, CDR2 SYGVKD. This chain's CDR3 is CAISESAYRASEQYF. The CDR3 coding sequence is TGTGCCATCAGTGAGTCAGCCTACAGGGCATCCGAGCAGTACTTC.

This rearrangement joins TRBV7-2 to TRBJ2-3, with 8 positions matching TRBD1. The CDR3 is made up of 16 amino acids. V lost 5 bases to trimming and J lost 2 bases; unmatched junction nucleotides: 9. Germline V gives CDR1 SGHTA, CDR2 FQGNSA. CDR3 sequence: CASSHRDRRYTDTQYF. CDR3 in DNA: TGTGCCAGCAGCCACCGGGACAGGCGATACACAGATACGCAGTATTTT. Based on the CDR3 plus reference TRBV7-2 and TRBJ2-3, the full variable domain is GAGVSQSPSNKVTEKGKDVELRCDPISGHTALYWYRQSLGQGLEFLIYFQGNSAPDKSGLPSDRFSAERTGGSVSTLTIQRTQQEDSAVYLCASSHRDRRYTDTQYFGPGTRLTVL.

The rearrangement links TRBV29-1 to TRBJ1-2, with 9 nucleotides matching TRBD1. This CDR3 comprises 12 residues. The V segment lost 7 bases and the J segment 2 bases; nucleotides outside the gene matches: 2. Per the germline V gene, CDR1 is SQVTM and CDR2 is ANQGSEA. CDR3 coding DNA: TGCAGCGCCGGGACAGGGAACTATGGCTACACCTTC. Protein: CSAGTGNYGYTF. The whole variable domain, remainder taken from reference TRBV29-1 and TRBJ1-2, is SAVISQKPSRDICQRGTSLTIQCQVDSQVTMMFWYRQQPGQSLTLIATANQGSEATYESGFVIDKFPISRPNLTFSTLTVSNMSPEDSSIYLCSAGTGNYGYTFGSGTRLTVV.

This sequence joins TRBV18 and TRBJ1-3; D ambiguous. Trimming left V 3 bases short and J 6 bases short, with 9 bases between. The CDR3 spans 13 residues. Germline lookup yields CDR1 KGHSH and CDR2 LQKENI. CDR3 sequence (DNA): TGTGCCAGCTCACCCCCGTCAGAAAACACCATATATTTT. Amino acids: CASSPPSENTIYF. The entire variable domain, with the rest obtained from reference TRBV18 and TRBJ1-3, is as follows: NAGVMQNPRHLVRRRGQEARLRCSPMKGHSHVYWYRQLPEEGLKFMVYLQKENIIDESGMPKERFSAEFPKEGPSILRIQQVVRGDSAAYFCASSPPSENTIYFGEGSWLTVV.

This chain uses TRBV9 with TRBJ2-2, with D perhaps TRBD2 (6 bases). Germline V gene data show CDR1 as SGDLS and CDR2 as YYNGEE. V gave up 1 base and J gave up 0 bases, with 16 bases separating them. The CDR3 consists of 18 residues. The CDR3 region has the DNA TGTGCCAGCAGCGTAAGAGATACGGCGGGATCGAACACCGGGGAGCTGTTTTTT. Translation gives CASSVRDTAGSNTGELFF.

This chain links TRBV4-3 with TRBJ2-3, with 9 bases aligning to TRBD2. The CDR3 consists of 16 residues. V was pared by 0 bases and J by 8 bases, with 9 bases of the junction left unmatched. The germline V gene encodes CDR1 LGHNA and CDR2 YSLEER. The CDR3 DNA follows: TGCGCCAGCAGCCAAGAGGTGGCGGGGGGGCATGGTACGCAGTATTTT. It translates to CASSQEVAGGHGTQYF.

The V and J genes are TRBV5-4 and TRBJ2-7, with TRBD1 matching 7 bases. The ends lost 1 base at V and 2 bases at J; junction bases unmatched: 3. CDR3 length: 14 amino acids. Germline CDR1 reads SGHNT; CDR2 reads YYREEE (reference sequence). CDR3 coding DNA: TGTGCCAGCAGCTTGTGGGACAGCCCCTACGAGCAGTACTTC. Residues: CASSLWDSPYEQYF.

The chain links TRBV10-3 to TRBJ1-2, with a possible D match to TRBD1 (6 bases). This CDR3 spans 14 amino acids. Between the trimmed V and J ends, which lost 8 bases and 4 bases, there was a span of 17 bases. In germline, CDR1 is ENHRY, CDR2 SYGVKD. The CDR3 spells CAIGSRQDLYGYTF. The CDR3 nucleotides are TGTGCCATCGGCAGCCGACAGGACCTCTATGGCTACACCTTC.

This sequence joins TRBV18 and TRBJ1-2, with TRBD1 identical over 7 bases. Germline V lookup: CDR1 KGHSH, CDR2 LQKENI. The CDR3 covers 13 residues. Trimming at V came to 3 bases and at J to 8 bases, leaving 6 bases not matched to a gene. CDR3 sequence: CASSPTGDQGYTF. In nucleotides, the CDR3 is TGTGCCAGCTCACCTACAGGGGACCAAGGCTACACCTTC.

V gene TRBV7-2 combines with J gene TRBJ2-3; D remains ambiguous. CDR1 is SGHTA and CDR2 is FQGNSA in the germline V gene. The CDR3 totals 15 residues. The V and J ends lost 3 bases and 0 bases respectively, with 10 bases between them. The CDR3: CASSFNFLSTDTQYF. The CDR3 region has the DNA TGTGCCAGCAGCTTTAACTTCCTCAGCACAGATACGCAGTATTTT.